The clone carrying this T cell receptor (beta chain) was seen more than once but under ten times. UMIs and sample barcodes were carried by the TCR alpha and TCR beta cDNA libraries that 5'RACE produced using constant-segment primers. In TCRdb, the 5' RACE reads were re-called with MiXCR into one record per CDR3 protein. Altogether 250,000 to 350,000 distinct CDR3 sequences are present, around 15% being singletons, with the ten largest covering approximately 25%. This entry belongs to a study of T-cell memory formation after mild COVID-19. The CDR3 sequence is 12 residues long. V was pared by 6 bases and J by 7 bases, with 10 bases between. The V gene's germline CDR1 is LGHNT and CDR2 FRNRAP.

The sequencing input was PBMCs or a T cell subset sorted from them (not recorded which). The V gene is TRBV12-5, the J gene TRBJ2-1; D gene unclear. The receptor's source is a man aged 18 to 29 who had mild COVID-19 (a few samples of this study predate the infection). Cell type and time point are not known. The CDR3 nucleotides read TGTGCTAGTGGGCTCGGGCGAAATGAGCAGTTCTTC. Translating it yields CASGLGRNEQFF. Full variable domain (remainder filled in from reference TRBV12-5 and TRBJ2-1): DARVTQTPRHKVTEMGQEVTMRCQPILGHNTVFWYRQTMMQGLELLAYFRNRAPLDDSGMPKDRFSAEMPDATLATLKIQPSEPRDSAVYFCASGLGRNEQFFGPGTRLTVL.